This entry describes one T cell receptor beta chain. Authors' processing steps: Reference gene primer amplification in the assay estimated nucleated cell counts. Clones were read by immunoSEQ multiplex PCR, and TCRdb kept only the in-frame ones, dropping some. The DNA gave D and trimming, while V, J and clone size come from that table. The table records 200,000 to 300,000 clones, 85% to 90% of them present only once. Trimming left V 0 bases short and J 1 base short, with 7 bases between. The CDR3 is made up of 14 amino acids. Germline V CDR1 and CDR2: SGHRS, YFSETQ. This sample was included in a study of blood T cell repertoires in COVID-19.

The rearrangement joins TRBV5-1 to TRBJ2-5; the D gene is possibly TRBD2 (5 bases). The TCR originated in a woman in her sixties with COVID-19, enrolled during active disease. The source material was peripheral blood. CDR3 sequence (DNA): TGCGCCAGCAGCTTGGTGAGGGCCCAAGAGACCCAGTACTTC. Residues: CASSLVRAQETQYF. Full variable domain (outside the CDR3, taken from reference TRBV5-1 and TRBJ2-5): KAGVTQTPRYLIKTRGQQVTLSCSPISGHRSVSWYQQTPGQGLQFLFEYFSETQRNKGNFPGRFSGRQFSNSRSEMNVSTLELGDSALYLCASSLVRAQETQYFGPGTRLLVL.